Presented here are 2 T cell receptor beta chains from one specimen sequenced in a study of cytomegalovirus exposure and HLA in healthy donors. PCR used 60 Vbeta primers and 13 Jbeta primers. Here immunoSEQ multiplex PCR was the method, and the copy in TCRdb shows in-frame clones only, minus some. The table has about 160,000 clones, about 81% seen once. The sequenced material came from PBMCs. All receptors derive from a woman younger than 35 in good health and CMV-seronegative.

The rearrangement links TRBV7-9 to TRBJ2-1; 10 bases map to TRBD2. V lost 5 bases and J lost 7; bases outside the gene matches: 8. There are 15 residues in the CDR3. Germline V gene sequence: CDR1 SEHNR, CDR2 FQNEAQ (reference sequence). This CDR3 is CASSTRTSGLNEQFF. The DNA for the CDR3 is TGTGCCAGCAGCACCCGGACTAGCGGACTTAATGAGCAGTTCTTC.

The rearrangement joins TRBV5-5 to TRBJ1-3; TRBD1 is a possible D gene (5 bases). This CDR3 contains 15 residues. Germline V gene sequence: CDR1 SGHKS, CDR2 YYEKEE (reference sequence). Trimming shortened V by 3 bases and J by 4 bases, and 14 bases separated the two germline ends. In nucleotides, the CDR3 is TGTGCCAGCAGCTCCGTGTTGGGACTGGGAAACACCATATATTTT. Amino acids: CASSSVLGLGNTIYF.